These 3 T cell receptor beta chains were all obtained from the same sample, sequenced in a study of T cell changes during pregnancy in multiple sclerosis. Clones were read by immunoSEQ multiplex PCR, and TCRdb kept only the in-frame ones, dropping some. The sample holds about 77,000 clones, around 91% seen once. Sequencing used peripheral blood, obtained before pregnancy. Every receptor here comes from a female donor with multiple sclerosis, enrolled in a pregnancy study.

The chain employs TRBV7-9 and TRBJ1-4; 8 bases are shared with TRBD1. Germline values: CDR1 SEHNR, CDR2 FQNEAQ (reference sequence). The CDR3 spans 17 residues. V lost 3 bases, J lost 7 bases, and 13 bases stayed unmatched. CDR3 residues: CASSFNQGADFGEKLFF. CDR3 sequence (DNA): TGTGCCAGCAGCTTCAATCAGGGGGCGGACTTTGGTGAAAAACTGTTTTTT.

The CDR3 here is CATSRGGGPTNEKLFF. In DNA form, the CDR3 reads TGTGCCACCAGCAGAGGGGGGGGACCAACTAATGAAAAACTGTTTTTT. The chain is built from TRBV15 and TRBJ1-4; TRBD1 might be the D (5 bases). The CDR3 extends over 16 amino acids. CDR1 and CDR2 from the germline V gene are LNHNV and YYDKDF (reference sequence). Trimming took off 1 base at V and 0 bases at J, with 9 bases between the two ends.

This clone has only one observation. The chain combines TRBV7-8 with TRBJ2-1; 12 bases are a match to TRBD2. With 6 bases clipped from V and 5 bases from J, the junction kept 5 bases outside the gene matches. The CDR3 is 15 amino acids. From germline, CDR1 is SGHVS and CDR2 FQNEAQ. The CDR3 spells CASSRLAGGDNEQFF. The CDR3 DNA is TGTGCCAGCAGTAGGCTAGCGGGGGGGGACAATGAGCAGTTCTTC.